This TCR beta chain was found in a study of response to subunit inactivated influenza vaccine. Study outcomes and limitations: Seasonal influenza vaccination, on each occasion, was suggested by the authors to recruit few new T cells.

On this clonotype itself: Its antigen is unknown.

V lost 5 bases, J lost 9 bases, and 14 bases stayed unmatched. The germline CDR1 and CDR2 sequences are SEHNR and FQNEAQ (reference sequence). The CDR3 is 15 amino acids. TCRdb redid the calling of the RT-PCR reads with MiXCR, one entry per CDR3 protein. Of roughly 700,000 distinct CDR3 sequences in the sample, approximately 15% were seen once. The TCR was taken from a man between 45 and 60 years old who received an inactivated influenza vaccine. The J gene is TRBJ2-7, the V gene TRBV7-9, with 9 nucleotides matching TRBD1. The sample consisted of PBMCs from blood, taken roughly 2 weeks before vaccination. DNA for the CDR3: TGTGCCAGCAGCAAACTAACAGGGGGCCAGTCTCCGCAGTACTTC. Translation gives CASSKLTGGQSPQYF.